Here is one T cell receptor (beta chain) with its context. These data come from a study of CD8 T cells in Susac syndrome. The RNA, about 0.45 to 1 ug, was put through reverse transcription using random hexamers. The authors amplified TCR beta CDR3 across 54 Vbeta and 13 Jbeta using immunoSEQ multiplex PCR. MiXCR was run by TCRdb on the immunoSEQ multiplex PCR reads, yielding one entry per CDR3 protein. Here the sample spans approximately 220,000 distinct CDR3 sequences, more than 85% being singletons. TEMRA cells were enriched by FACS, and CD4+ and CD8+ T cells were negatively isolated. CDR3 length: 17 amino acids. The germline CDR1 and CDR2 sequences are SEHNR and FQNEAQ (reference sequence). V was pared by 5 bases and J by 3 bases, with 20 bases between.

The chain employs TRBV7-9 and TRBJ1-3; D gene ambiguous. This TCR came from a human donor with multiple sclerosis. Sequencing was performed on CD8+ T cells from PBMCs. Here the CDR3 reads CASSPTLGIFSGNTIYF. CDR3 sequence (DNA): TGTGCCAGCAGCCCTACCCTGGGGATCTTCAGTGGAAACACCATATATTTT. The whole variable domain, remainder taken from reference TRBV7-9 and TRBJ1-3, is DTGVSQNPRHKITKRGQNVTFRCDPISEHNRLYWYRQTLGQGPEFLTYFQNEAQLEKSRLLSDRFSAERPKGSFSTLEIQRTEQGDSAMYLCASSPTLGIFSGNTIYFGEGSWLTVV.